These T cell receptor beta chains were read from a single sample in a study of blood T cells in healthy people across ages. TCRdb processed the 5' RACE reads anew with MiXCR; each CDR3 protein has one entry. The sample shows more than 800,000 distinct CDR3 sequences, 25% to 30% of them seen only once. Sequencing was done on a sample of blood. These receptors came from a woman older than 75 in good health. The CDR3 runs from the conserved cysteine through the conserved F or W. D genes are given only for firm matches. Clone size, where shown, is once, few, many, or a class for clones that have expanded.

D,J,size,V,DNA,CDR3
TRBD2,TRBJ2-7,few,TRBV6-5,TGTGCCAGCAGTTACTCGGGCCTAGCGGGGATCTACGAGCAGTACTTC,CASSYSGLAGIYEQYF
TRBD1,TRBJ2-6,.,TRBV6-1,TGTGCCAGCAGCTCACAGGGGGCGAGGGGGGCCAACGTCCTGACTTTC,CASSSQGARGANVLTF
.,TRBJ1-2,many,TRBV7-2,TGTGCCAGCAGCTCCGCCACAGCTAACTATGGCTACACCTTC,CASSSATANYGYTF
.,TRBJ1-1,.,TRBV3-1,TGTGCCAGCAGCCAGGAGGGGGGTCGGACTGAAGCTTTCTTT,CASSQEGGRTEAFF
TRBD2,TRBJ2-1,many,TRBV20-1,TGCAGTGCTAGCTTGCTAGCGGGGCGGGGTGAGCAGTTCTTC,CSASLLAGRGEQFF
.,TRBJ2-3,many,TRBV3-1,TGTGCCAGCAGCGCTCGGACTAGCACAGATACGCAGTATTTT,CASSARTSTDTQYF
.,TRBJ1-5,.,TRBV6-1,TGTGCCACCTCAGAGAATAGCAATCAGCCCCAGCATTTT,CATSENSNQPQHF
TRBD1,TRBJ1-1,.,TRBV10-3,TGTGCCATCAGGCCGGGACAGGGTGGAGACACTGAAGCTTTCTTT,CAIRPGQGGDTEAFF
.,TRBJ2-7,many,TRBV10-2,TGCGCCAGCAGGGGGGCAGACACCTTCTCCTACGAGCAGTACTTC,CASRGADTFSYEQYF
TRBD2,TRBJ2-5,.,TRBV7-3,TGTGCCAGCAGCACGGGACTAGCAGGGACCGAGACCCAGTACTTC,CASSTGLAGTETQYF
TRBD1,TRBJ2-7,.,TRBV4-3,TGCGCCAGCAGCAGTGATTTGAACCGGGACAGACAGTACTTC,CASSSDLNRDRQYF
.,TRBJ2-1,.,TRBV20-1,TGCAGTGCCAAGGACAGAAACTCCTACAATGAGCAGTTCTTC,CSAKDRNSYNEQFF
.,TRBJ2-6,many,TRBV6-5,TGTGCCAGCAGGATGGCGAGGGCGGGCGGGGCCAACGTCCTGACTTTC,CASRMARAGGANVLTF
TRBD2,TRBJ2-1,many,TRBV11-2,TGTGCCAGCTCCTCCGCGGGGGGGGGCTCCTACAATGAGCAGTTCTTC,CASSSAGGGSYNEQFF
.,TRBJ1-4,.,TRBV6-6,TGTGCCAGCAGTTACTCCCGGGCAGATCCTAATGAAAAACTGTTTTTT,CASSYSRADPNEKLFF
TRBD2,TRBJ2-3,few,TRBV30,TGTGCCTGCGAGCCGGGGCGGGGGGGGATAGATACGCAGTATTTT,CACEPGRGGIDTQYF
.,TRBJ1-2,.,TRBV7-9,TGTGCCGCCGAGAGCAGGGAGGGATCTGGCTACACCTTC,CAAESREGSGYTF
TRBD2,TRBJ2-4,.,TRBV7-2,TGTGCCAGCAGCTTTAGCGGGGGCTTCGGGAGGATTCAGTACTTC,CASSFSGGFGRIQYF
TRBD2,TRBJ2-3,.,TRBV12-3/TRBV12-4,TGTGCCAGCAGCCAGGGACTAGGGGAGGGCACAGATGCGCAGTATTTT,CASSQGLGEGTDAQYF
.,TRBJ2-5,.,TRBV7-2,TGTGCCAGCCTACGTTCGGTGGGAAAAGAGACCCAGTACTTC,CASLRSVGKETQYF
.,TRBJ1-1,.,TRBV18,TGTGCCAGCTCACCACTCCGTCAAGATATGAACACTGAAGCTTTCTTT,CASSPLRQDMNTEAFF
TRBD1,TRBJ2-1,many,TRBV24-1,TGTGCCACCAGCGATACGGGACAGGCGGTACCTGGACGGTTCTTC,CATSDTGQAVPGRFF
TRBD1,TRBJ2-7,many,TRBV7-6,TGTGCCAGCAGCCGGGACAGGGGCTTATCTAGCGAGCAGTACTTC,CASSRDRGLSSEQYF
.,TRBJ2-7,many,TRBV4-3,TGCGCCAGCAGCCAAGTTCAGGGCTACGAGCAGTACTTC,CASSQVQGYEQYF
.,TRBJ2-3,.,TRBV7-9,TGTGCCAGCAGCTTAGATCGCGGAGGCAGGGTGGGAAACACAGATACGCAGTATTTT,CASSLDRGGRVGNTDTQYF
.,TRBJ1-6,many,TRBV20-1,TGCAGTGCTAGTTGGGCAAGAGGAAACGTACGGACCCTCCACTTT,CSASWARGNVRTLHF
.,TRBJ2-5,few,TRBV18,TGTGCCAGCTCACCAATGGTTGCGGGGACCCAAGAGACCCAGTACTTC,CASSPMVAGTQETQYF
.,TRBJ2-1,many,TRBV5-1,TGCGCCAGCAGCGGACCAGGGACCAGGGATGAGCAGTTCTTC,CASSGPGTRDEQFF
TRBD1,TRBJ1-2,many,TRBV27,TGTGCCAGCAGAGTCCCGGGACAGGGTAACTATGGCTACACCTTC,CASRVPGQGNYGYTF
TRBD2,TRBJ2-5,many,TRBV20-1,TGCAGTGCTAGAGACCGGTGGACTAGCGGGGGGGAGACCCAGTACTTC,CSARDRWTSGGETQYF
.,TRBJ1-6,.,TRBV10-2,TGCGCCAGCAGGTACCCTCGTCGAGGAGAACCCCTCCACTTT,CASRYPRRGEPLHF
.,TRBJ2-5,many,TRBV9,TGTGCCAGCAGCGTAGTTGGTCAGAGGACTGAGACCCAGTACTTC,CASSVVGQRTETQYF
TRBD2,TRBJ2-1,many,TRBV12-3/TRBV12-4,TGTGCCAGCAGCTCGAGCGGGGGGATTATCAATGAGCAGTTCTTC,CASSSSGGIINEQFF
.,TRBJ1-1,.,TRBV14,TGTGCCAGCAGTCCTAATGTTGGGGGCAACACTGAAGCTTTCTTT,CASSPNVGGNTEAFF
.,TRBJ2-5,.,TRBV19,TGTGCCAGTAGTCCCAAAGGACGGGGGGAGACCCAGTACTTC,CASSPKGRGETQYF
.,TRBJ2-7,.,TRBV24-1,TGTGCCACCAGTGTCGCAGGGCGAAACGAGCAGTACTTC,CATSVAGRNEQYF
TRBD1,TRBJ1-4,.,TRBV28,TGTGCCAGCAGTTCCCAGACAGGGGCGATCGAAAAACTGTTTTTT,CASSSQTGAIEKLFF
TRBD2,TRBJ2-7,many,TRBV7-8,TGTGCCAGCAGCTTAGGGGGACTAGCGGGGGGGAGCTCCTACGAGCAGTACTTC,CASSLGGLAGGSSYEQYF
.,TRBJ1-5,.,TRBV27,TGTGCCAGCAAACGGGACACAGGTCGCAATCAGCCCCAGCATTTT,CASKRDTGRNQPQHF
.,TRBJ1-2,.,TRBV13,TGTGCCAGCAGCAAGCTCGAGGCGTATGGCTACACCTTC,CASSKLEAYGYTF
TRBD2,TRBJ2-1,many,TRBV20-1,TGCAGTGCTAGAGCTAGCGGGGGGGTCTATGAGCAGTTCTTC,CSARASGGVYEQFF
.,TRBJ1-2,.,TRBV12-3/TRBV12-4,TGTGCCAGCAGTTTCGACAGAAAACTTAACTATGGCTACACCTTC,CASSFDRKLNYGYTF
.,TRBJ2-4,.,TRBV11-2,TGTGTCTGCGGTACAGGGCCAGGGAACATTCAGTACTTC,CVCGTGPGNIQYF
TRBD2,TRBJ2-5,few,TRBV6-5,TGTGCCAGCAGTTACTCCAGGACTAGCGGGGGGATCCAAGAGACCCAGTACTTC,CASSYSRTSGGIQETQYF